These 20 T cell receptor beta chains were all obtained from the same sample, sequenced in a study of cytomegalovirus exposure and HLA in healthy donors (dated by TCRdb to the late 2010s). The library was obtained by the immunoSEQ multiplex PCR assay. A mixture of 60 forward primers for TCR Vbeta segments and 13 reverse primers for TCR Jbeta segments was used in the multiplex PCR. TCRdb took this table from immuneACCESS and kept in-frame rearrangements with V and J called. Such tables lack part of the clones; where checked against another copy, unresolved V genes explain under half of the gap, and the rest is unexplained. The sample has approximately 150,000 clones on record, approximately 78% of them singletons. The ten largest clones represent about 6.8% of the sample. Sequencing was carried out using PBMCs. Source of these receptors: a woman in her forties in good health and CMV-seropositive.

This clone was seen more than once but under ten times. The chain employs TRBV6-5 and TRBJ2-3; D gene uncertain. The CDR3 is 14 residues long. Per the germline V gene, CDR1 is MNHEY and CDR2 is SVGAGI. V dropped 4 bases and J dropped 1 base, with 9 bases sitting between them. The CDR3 sequence: CASSSRLGTDTQYF. The DNA of the CDR3 is TGTGCCAGCAGTTCGCGACTTGGCACAGATACGCAGTATTTT.

The chain has TRBV10-3 and TRBJ2-5, with TRBD1 matching over 11 bases. The CDR3 runs 14 residues. The J segment lost 5 bases and the V segment lost 8 bases, leaving 7 bases of the junction unmatched. Germline V gene lookup returns CDR1 ENHRY and CDR2 SYGVKD. The CDR3 nucleotides are TGTGCCATCGGACAGGGGGCATTACGGGAGACCCAGTACTTC. Protein sequence: CAIGQGALRETQYF.

The CDR3 nucleotides are TGTGCCAGCAGCTTCCGCGGGGGGGGCACAGATACGCAGTATTTT. Protein: CASSFRGGGTDTQYF. The V call is TRBV6-5, the J call TRBJ2-3, with 9 bases aligning to TRBD2. This CDR3 has 15 residues. Per germline, CDR1 MNHEY and CDR2 SVGAGI. Unmatched junction bases numbered 5, after V lost 6 bases and J lost 1 base.

The chain has TRBV27 and TRBJ1-2; weak D call: TRBD1 (6 bases). Trimming took 6 bases from V and 6 from J, leaving 17 bases between them. Germline CDR1 is MNHEY and CDR2 is SMNVEV (reference sequence). The CDR3 totals 14 residues. Here the CDR3 DNA reads TGTGCCAGCAGACCTATCAACAGGGCGGATGGCTACACCTTC. This gives the protein CASRPINRADGYTF.

The chain is built from TRBV6-5 and TRBJ1-1; the D gene is possibly TRBD1 (6 bases). Germline V gene sequence: CDR1 MNHEY, CDR2 SVGAGI. The CDR3 contains 16 residues. V lost 2 bases to trimming and J lost 0 bases, with 13 bases between them. CDR3 region: CASSYTPGGMNTEAFF. CDR3 sequence (DNA): TGTGCCAGCAGTTACACTCCGGGGGGCATGAACACTGAAGCTTTCTTT.

The chain employs TRBV6-5 and TRBJ1-2; TRBD1 might be the D (6 bases). V was clipped by 4 bases and J by 3 bases, with 9 bases between them. Looked up from germline, CDR1 is MNHEY and CDR2 is SVGAGI. CDR3 length: 13 residues. The CDR3 is CASSSRTDYGYTF. In DNA, the CDR3 is TGTGCCAGCAGTTCCCGGACAGACTATGGCTACACCTTC.

This clone was seen only once. The CDR3 DNA follows: TGTGCCTGGACAGCGGGGGGCACAGATACGCAGTATTTT. It yields the protein CAWTAGGTDTQYF. The chain links TRBV30 to TRBJ2-3; 8 bases align to TRBD2. Trimming removed 4 bases from V and 1 base from J; junction bases left unmatched: 1. This CDR3 contains 13 residues. Per the germline V gene, CDR1 is GTSNPN and CDR2 is SVGIG (reference sequence). Complete variable domain (other parts from reference TRBV30 and TRBJ2-3): SQTIHQWPATLVQPVGSPLSLECTVEGTSNPNLYWYRQAAGRGLQLLFYSVGIGQISSEVPQNLSASRPQDRQFILSSKKLLLSDSGFYLCAWTAGGTDTQYFGPGTRLTVL.

This chain links TRBV29-1 with TRBJ1-2; D gene ambiguous. CDR1 and CDR2 from the germline V gene are SQVTM and ANQGSEA. V was pared by 3 bases and J by 5 bases, with 16 bases between. This CDR3 is built from 14 residues. The CDR3 DNA sequence: TGCAGCGTTGAGGTGCGGGAAGAGTGGTATGGCTACACCTTC. Translation: CSVEVREEWYGYTF.

V and J are TRBV4-2 and TRBJ1-4, with 8 bases lining up with TRBD1. The trim removed 3 bases at V and 8 bases at J, leaving 11 bases unmatched. CDR3 size: 16 residues. From germline, CDR1 is LGHNA and CDR2 YNFKEQ. The CDR3 loop is CASSHVQGGEEEKLFF. The CDR3 DNA reads TGTGCCAGCAGCCACGTACAGGGGGGCGAGGAGGAAAAACTGTTTTTT.

The rearrangement links TRBV5-1 to TRBJ1-2; 8 bases fit TRBD1. J was trimmed by 3 bases and V by 0 bases; bases with no gene match: 4. The CDR3 sequence is 15 residues long. Germline assignment: CDR1 SGHRS and CDR2 YFSETQ. The CDR3 DNA reads TGCGCCAGCAGCTTGGCGGCAGGGGGCGACTATGGCTACACCTTC. Protein product: CASSLAAGGDYGYTF.

This chain joins TRBV5-5 and TRBJ2-2, with 7 bases aligning to TRBD2. Germline loops: CDR1 SGHKS, CDR2 YYEKEE (reference sequence). J lost 4 bases, V lost 2 bases, and 8 bases had no gene match. There are 16 residues in the CDR3. DNA of the CDR3: TGTGCCAGCAGCTTTAGGCTAGCGGACCTCACCGGGGAGCTGTTTTTT. Protein sequence: CASSFRLADLTGELFF.

The chain combines TRBV28 with TRBJ1-1, with D perhaps TRBD1 (6 bases). CDR3 size: 14 residues. Germline V gene data show CDR1 as MDHEN and CDR2 as SYDVKM. V was pared by 4 bases and J by 1 base, with 10 bases between. In DNA form, the CDR3 reads TGTGCCAGCAGTTGGCTGGGGGCGAACACTGAAGCTTTCTTT. It codes for CASSWLGANTEAFF.

The V call is TRBV29-1, the J call TRBJ1-1; the D gene is possibly TRBD1 (5 bases). Trimming pared 6 bases from V and 0 bases from J, leaving 11 bases between. Per germline, CDR1 SQVTM and CDR2 ANQGSEA. The CDR3 spans 13 residues. The CDR3 bases are TGCAGCGTGGGGGGAAGTTTGAACACTGAAGCTTTCTTT. Residues: CSVGGSLNTEAFF.

The gene calls are TRBV10-3 and TRBJ2-3; D is perhaps TRBD2 (5 bases). This CDR3 has 14 residues. Germline CDR1 and CDR2: ENHRY and SYGVKD. Deletions cut 5 bases from V and 6 bases from J, with 15 bases between. The CDR3 is CAISPGRDGDTQYF. DNA for the CDR3: TGTGCCATCAGTCCCGGTCGGGATGGGGATACGCAGTATTTT.

This clone was recorded a few times. The rearrangement links TRBV5-5 to TRBJ2-7; 7 nucleotides match TRBD1. Germline values: CDR1 SGHKS, CDR2 YYEKEE (reference sequence). The CDR3 totals 15 residues. V lost 0 bases, J lost 1 base, and 4 bases stayed unmatched. The DNA for the CDR3 is TGTGCCAGCAGCTTGGGAAGGGGGCGATCCTACGAGCAGTACTTC. Protein: CASSLGRGRSYEQYF.

The V gene is TRBV5-1, the J gene TRBJ2-5, with TRBD2 as a possible D gene (5 bases). Germline V gene lookup returns CDR1 SGHRS and CDR2 YFSETQ. Trimming shortened V by 4 bases and J by 1 base, and 11 bases separated the two germline ends. CDR3 length: 14 amino acids. CDR3 protein: CASSTAGSQETQYF. Here the CDR3 DNA reads TGCGCCAGCAGCACCGCGGGCTCCCAAGAGACCCAGTACTTC.

This chain uses TRBV10-3 with TRBJ2-7; perhaps TRBD2 as D (7 bases). The germline V gene encodes CDR1 ENHRY and CDR2 SYGVKD. V lost 10 bases, J lost 4 bases, and 23 bases lay in between. The length of the CDR3 is 15 residues. As DNA, the CDR3 is TGTGCCACCAAGGACAGCGGGACTGTCCCGTACGAGCAGTACTTC. The encoded protein is CATKDSGTVPYEQYF.

This clone has just one count. The chain uses TRBV12-5 and TRBJ1-1; D remains ambiguous. The CDR3 spans 13 residues. V lost 1 base, J lost 10 bases, and 13 bases lay in between. Germline V gene sequence: CDR1 LGHNT, CDR2 FRNRAP. The CDR3 sequence is CASGLEAGSGAFF. The CDR3, as DNA: TGTGCTAGTGGTTTGGAGGCCGGGTCCGGAGCTTTCTTT.

The chain is built from TRBV5-1 and TRBJ2-3; 12 positions agree with TRBD1. Germline CDR1 and CDR2: SGHRS and YFSETQ. The CDR3 is 18 residues long. Trimming at V came to 0 bases and at J to 2 bases, leaving 7 bases not matched to a gene. The CDR3 DNA follows: TGCGCCAGCAGCTTGGAGAGGGACAGGGGGCGCATCACAGATACGCAGTATTTT. Protein sequence: CASSLERDRGRITDTQYF. Full variable domain (rest looked up from reference TRBV5-1 and TRBJ2-3): KAGVTQTPRYLIKTRGQQVTLSCSPISGHRSVSWYQQTPGQGLQFLFEYFSETQRNKGNFPGRFSGRQFSNSRSEMNVSTLELGDSALYLCASSLERDRGRITDTQYFGPGTRLTVL.

The chain links TRBV7-8 to TRBJ1-2; 9 nucleotides align to TRBD1. J was trimmed by 2 bases and V by 2 bases; bases with no gene match: 3. CDR1 SGHVS and CDR2 FQNEAQ come from the germline V gene. The length of the CDR3 is 15 residues. The CDR3 is CASSLFGTGNYGYTF. DNA for the CDR3: TGTGCCAGCAGCTTATTCGGGACAGGGAACTATGGCTACACCTTC. Together with reference TRBV7-8 and TRBJ1-2, the CDR3 gives the full variable domain: GAGVSQSPRYKVAKRGQDVALRCDPISGHVSLFWYQQALGQGPEFLTYFQNEAQLDKSGLPSDRFFAERPEGSVSTLKIQRTQQEDSAVYLCASSLFGTGNYGYTFGSGTRLTVV.